This TCR beta chain was sequenced during a study of control samples from healthy donors and cancer patients. The V and J ends lost 6 bases and 2 bases, in that order; junction bases with no gene match: 6. The CDR3 is made up of 15 amino acids. CDR1 SNHLY and CDR2 FYNNEI come from the germline V gene. The table came from immunoSEQ multiplex PCR; TCRdb's copy has only in-frame clones and leaves some out. The sample yields about 130,000 clones, around 90% seen once. Sequenced sample: blood. The chain has TRBV2 and TRBJ2-5; 10 bases line up with TRBD2. The receptor was derived from a young man in good health. CDR3 amino acids: CASSEPLAGQETQYF. The CDR3 coding sequence is TGTGCCAGCAGCGAACCACTAGCGGGGCAAGAGACCCAGTACTTC.